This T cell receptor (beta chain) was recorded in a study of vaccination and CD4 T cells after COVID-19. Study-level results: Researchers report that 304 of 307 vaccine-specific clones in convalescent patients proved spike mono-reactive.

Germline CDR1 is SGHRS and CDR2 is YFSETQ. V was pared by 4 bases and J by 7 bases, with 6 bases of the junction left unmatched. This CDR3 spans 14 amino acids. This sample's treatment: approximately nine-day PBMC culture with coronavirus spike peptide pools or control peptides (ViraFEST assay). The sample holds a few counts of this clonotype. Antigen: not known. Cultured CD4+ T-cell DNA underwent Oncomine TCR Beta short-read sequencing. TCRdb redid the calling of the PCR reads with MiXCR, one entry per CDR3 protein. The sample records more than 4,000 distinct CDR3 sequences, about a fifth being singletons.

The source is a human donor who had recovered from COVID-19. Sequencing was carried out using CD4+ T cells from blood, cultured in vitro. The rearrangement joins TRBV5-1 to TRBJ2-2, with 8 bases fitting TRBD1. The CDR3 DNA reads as TGCGCCAGCAGCCTGGACAGGGAGGTCGGGGAGCTGTTTTTT. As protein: CASSLDREVGELFF. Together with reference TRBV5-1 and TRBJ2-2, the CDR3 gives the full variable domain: KAGVTQTPRYLIKTRGQQVTLSCSPISGHRSVSWYQQTPGQGLQFLFEYFSETQRNKGNFPGRFSGRQFSNSRSEMNVSTLELGDSALYLCASSLDREVGELFFGEGSRLTVL.